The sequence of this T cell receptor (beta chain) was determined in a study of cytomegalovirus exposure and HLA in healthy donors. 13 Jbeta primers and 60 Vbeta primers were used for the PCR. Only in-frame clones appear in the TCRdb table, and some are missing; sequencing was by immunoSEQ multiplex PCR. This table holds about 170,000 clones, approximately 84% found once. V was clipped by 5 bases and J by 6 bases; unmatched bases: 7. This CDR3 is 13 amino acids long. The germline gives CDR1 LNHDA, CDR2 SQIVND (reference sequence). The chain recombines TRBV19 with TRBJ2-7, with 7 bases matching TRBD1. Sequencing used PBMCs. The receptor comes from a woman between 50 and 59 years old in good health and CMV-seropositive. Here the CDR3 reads CASSADRVGEQYF. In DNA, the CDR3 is TGTGCCAGTAGTGCCGACAGGGTCGGCGAGCAGTACTTC. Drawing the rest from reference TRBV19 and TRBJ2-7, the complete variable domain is DGGITQSPKYLFRKEGQNVTLSCEQNLNHDAMYWYRQDPGQGLRLIYYSQIVNDFQKGDIAEGYSVSREKKESFPLTVTSAQKNPTAFYLCASSADRVGEQYFGPGTRLTVT.